This TCR beta chain was identified during a study of blood T cells in healthy people across ages. Study details: About one barcoded TCR beta cDNA was captured per two T cells.

Study outcomes and limitations: Roughly linear age-related decline in beta diversity appeared, significant by age around 42. Naive T cell percentage showed a strong correlation with TCR beta diversity. Among long-lived donors, naive CD4+ cells were more numerous and diversity higher than in aged donors.

V lost 5 bases to trimming and J lost 6 bases, with 17 bases between them. CDR1 is SGHAT and CDR2 is FQNNGV in the germline V gene. There are 14 residues in the CDR3. Remarks on this clonotype: What it binds is unknown.

Alongside a J-beta primer mix, a sample-barcoded 5' primer served in a second PCR lasting about 6 to 11 cycles. TCRdb re-analysed the 5' RACE reads in MiXCR, keeping a single row per CDR3 protein. The sample shows roughly 1,300,000 distinct CDR3 sequences, roughly 64% of them seen only once. The TCR sequence derives from a man aged 18 to 29 in good health. The sequenced sample consisted of blood. The V and J genes are TRBV11-2 and TRBJ2-7, with D perhaps being TRBD1 or TRBD2 (5 bases each). CDR3 DNA sequence: TGTGCCAGCAGCATTGACAGTTTTGGAGGCGAGCAGTACTTC. The encoded protein is CASSIDSFGGEQYF. The full variable domain, with the rest looked up from reference TRBV11-2 and TRBJ2-7, is EAGVAQSPRYKIIEKRQSVAFWCNPISGHATLYWYQQILGQGPKLLIQFQNNGVVDDSQLPKDRFSAERLKGVDSTLKIQPAKLEDSAVYLCASSIDSFGGEQYFGPGTRLTVT.